The 8 T cell receptor beta chains given below trace back to one sample, sequenced in a study of regulatory T cells in long-lasting Graves disease. Through Arm-PCR of CDR3 regions and iRepertoire HTBI primers, TCR beta libraries were built. One entry per CDR3 protein results from TCRdb running MiXCR on the multiplex PCR reads. The profile covers fewer than 650,000 distinct CDR3 sequences, with less than 20% appearing a single time and roughly 18% taken by the ten largest. Time point indicated: newly diagnosed GD, antithyroid drugs for less than 3 months. PBMCs provided the RNA from which the TCR library was made. The same data also went into a second study, on T cells in Graves' hyperthyroidism and ophthalmopathy.

The sample was peripheral blood mononuclear cells (PBMCs), taken at new diagnosis, from a patient treated with antithyroid drugs. All receptors come from a woman between 25 and 40 years old with Graves disease.

The chain is built from TRBV9 and TRBJ2-7; D might be TRBD2 (7 bases). Germline CDR1 reads SGDLS; CDR2 reads YYNGEE. The germline V and J ends were trimmed by 4 bases and 12 bases, with 17 bases remaining between them. CDR3 length: 12 residues. The CDR3, as DNA: TGTGCCAGCAGCAGAGGGGGGGGGACGCGGTACTTC. It codes for CASSRGGGTRYF.

V is TRBV20-1 and J is TRBJ1-5; 7 nucleotides match TRBD1. With V trimmed by 6 bases and J by 0 bases, 14 bases remained unmatched. Per germline, CDR1 DFQATT and CDR2 SNEGSKA (reference sequence). The CDR3 runs 17 residues. In nucleotides, the CDR3 is TGCAGTGCGTTAGATACCAGGGGGTCCTATAGCAATCAGCCCCAGCATTTT. Its translation is CSALDTRGSYSNQPQHF.

V usage is TRBV7-9 and J usage is TRBJ2-1, with 13 bases that match TRBD2. The CDR3 spans 13 residues. CDR1 and CDR2 (germline): SEHNR, FQNEAQ (reference sequence). With 10 bases clipped from V and 10 bases from J, the junction kept 7 bases outside the gene matches. CDR3: CATEGLAGYEQFF. CDR3 bases: TGTGCCACCGAGGGACTAGCGGGATACGAGCAGTTCTTC.

This clonotype was detected many times. This chain links TRBV20-1 with TRBJ1-5; D is uncertain. Trimming shortened V by 4 bases and J by 1 base, and 11 bases separated the two germline ends. CDR1 DFQATT and CDR2 SNEGSKA come from the germline V gene (reference sequence). The CDR3 loop spans 14 amino acids. Written as DNA, the CDR3 is TGCAGTGCTACCGGAAGGTCCAGCAATCAGCCCCAGCATTTT. Residues: CSATGRSSNQPQHF.

This clonotype was found many times. The chain joins TRBV3-1 to TRBJ2-7; 8 positions agree with TRBD1. CDR3 length equals 15 residues. V lost 4 bases and J lost 2; bases outside the gene matches: 7. CDR1 and CDR2 (germline): LGHDT, YNNKEL (reference sequence). The CDR3 is CASSPGGPKPYEQYF. CDR3 coding DNA: TGTGCCAGCAGCCCAGGGGGCCCTAAACCCTACGAGCAGTACTTC.

This chain links TRBV18 with TRBJ2-7, with 9 bases identical to TRBD1. V lost 1 base, J lost 7 bases, and 8 bases stayed unmatched. The CDR3 totals 15 residues. Germline lookup yields CDR1 KGHSH and CDR2 LQKENI. The CDR3 loop is CASSPQGQGSREQYF. The CDR3 nucleotides are TGTGCCAGCTCACCACAGGGACAGGGTTCTCGGGAGCAGTACTTC.

This clonotype was counted ten times or more. The V call is TRBV20-1, the J call TRBJ1-5; perhaps TRBD1 as D (5 bases). V was clipped by 1 base and J by 4 bases, with 17 bases between them. The CDR3 length is 16 residues. Germline lookup yields CDR1 DFQATT and CDR2 SNEGSKA (reference sequence). The CDR3 protein is CSARVFLGQGNQPQHF. The CDR3 DNA follows: TGCAGTGCTAGAGTATTTCTCGGGCAGGGTAATCAGCCCCAGCATTTT.

This clonotype showed up many times. This chain connects TRBV6-2 or TRBV6-3 to TRBJ1-1; perhaps TRBD1 as D (5 bases). V lost 2 bases, J lost 5 bases, and 9 bases lay in between. CDR1 MNHEY and CDR2 SVGEGT come from the germline V gene. The CDR3 length is 13 residues. Written as DNA, the CDR3 is TGTGCCAGCAGTTACGAGGGGAGGACTGAAGCTTTCTTT. This gives the protein CASSYEGRTEAFF.